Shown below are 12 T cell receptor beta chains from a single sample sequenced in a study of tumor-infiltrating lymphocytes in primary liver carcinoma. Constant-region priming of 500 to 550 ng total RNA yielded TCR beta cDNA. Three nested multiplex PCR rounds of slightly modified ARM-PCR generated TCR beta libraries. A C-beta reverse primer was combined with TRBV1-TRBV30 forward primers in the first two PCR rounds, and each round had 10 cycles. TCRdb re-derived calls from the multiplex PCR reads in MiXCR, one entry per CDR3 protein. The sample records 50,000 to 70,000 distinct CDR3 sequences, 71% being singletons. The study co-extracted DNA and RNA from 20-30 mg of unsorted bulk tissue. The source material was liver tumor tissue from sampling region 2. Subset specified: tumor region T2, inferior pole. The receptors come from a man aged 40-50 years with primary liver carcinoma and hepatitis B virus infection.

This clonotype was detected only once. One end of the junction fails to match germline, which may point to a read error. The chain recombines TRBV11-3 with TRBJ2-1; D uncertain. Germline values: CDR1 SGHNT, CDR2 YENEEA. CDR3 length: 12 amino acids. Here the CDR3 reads CASNLYANEQFF. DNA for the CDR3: TGTGCCAGCAACTTATATGCCAATGAGCAGTTTTTC.

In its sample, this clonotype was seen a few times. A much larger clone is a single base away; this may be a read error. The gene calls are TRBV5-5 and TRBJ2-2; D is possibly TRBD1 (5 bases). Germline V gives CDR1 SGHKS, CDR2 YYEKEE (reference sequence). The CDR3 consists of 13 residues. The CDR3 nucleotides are TGTGTCAGCAGCTTGACAGTCACCGGGGAGCTGTTTTTT. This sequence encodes CVSSLTVTGELFF.

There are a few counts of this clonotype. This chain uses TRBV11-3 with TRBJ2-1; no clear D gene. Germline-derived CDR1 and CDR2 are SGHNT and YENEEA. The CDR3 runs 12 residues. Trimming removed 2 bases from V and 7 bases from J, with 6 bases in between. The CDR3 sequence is CASSLSANEQFF. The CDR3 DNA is TGTGCCAGCAGCTTAAGTGCTAATGAGCAGTTCTTC.

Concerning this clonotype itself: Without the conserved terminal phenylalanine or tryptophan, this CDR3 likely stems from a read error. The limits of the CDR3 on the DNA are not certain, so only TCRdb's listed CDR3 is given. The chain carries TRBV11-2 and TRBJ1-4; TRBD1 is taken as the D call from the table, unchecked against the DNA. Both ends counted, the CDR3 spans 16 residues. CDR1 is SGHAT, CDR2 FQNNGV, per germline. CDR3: CTSSKTPGGTNEKLSI.

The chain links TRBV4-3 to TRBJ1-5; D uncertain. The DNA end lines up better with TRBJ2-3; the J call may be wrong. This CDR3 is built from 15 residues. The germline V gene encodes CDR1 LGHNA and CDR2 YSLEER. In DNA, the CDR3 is TGCACCAACAGCCAAGATCGGTTTGGTCCTCAGCCCCAGTATTTT. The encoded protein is CTNSQDRFGPQPQYF.

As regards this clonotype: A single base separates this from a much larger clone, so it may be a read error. CDR3 sequence: CSVEGGHEQHF. The CDR3 region has the DNA TGCAGCGTTGAAGGGGGTCATGAGCAGCACTTC. V and J are TRBV29-1 and TRBJ2-7; D unresolved. The CDR3 extends over 11 amino acids. In germline, CDR1 is SQVTM, CDR2 ANQGSEA.

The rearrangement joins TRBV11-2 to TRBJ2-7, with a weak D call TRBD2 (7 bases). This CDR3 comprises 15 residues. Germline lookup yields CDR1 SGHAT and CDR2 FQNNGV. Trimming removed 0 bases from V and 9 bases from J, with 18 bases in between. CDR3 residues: CASSLERGGIVMQYF. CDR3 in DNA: TGTGCCAGCAGCTTAGAGAGGGGGGGAATAGTGATGCAGTACTTC.

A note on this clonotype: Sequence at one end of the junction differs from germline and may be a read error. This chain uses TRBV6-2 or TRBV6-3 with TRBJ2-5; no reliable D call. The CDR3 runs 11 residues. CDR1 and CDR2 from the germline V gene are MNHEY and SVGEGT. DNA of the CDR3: TGTGCCAGGAGTTGTCGTGCCTCCTTGTACTTC. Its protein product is CARSCRASLYF.

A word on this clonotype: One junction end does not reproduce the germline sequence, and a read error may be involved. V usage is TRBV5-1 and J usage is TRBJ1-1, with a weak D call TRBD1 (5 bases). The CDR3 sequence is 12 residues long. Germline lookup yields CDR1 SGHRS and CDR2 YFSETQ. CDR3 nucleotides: TGCGCCAGCAGCTTCGGGGGTACTGGAGCTCTCTTT. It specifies CASSFGGTGALF. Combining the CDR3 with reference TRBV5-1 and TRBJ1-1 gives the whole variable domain KAGVTQTPRYLIKTRGQQVTLSCSPISGHRSVSWYQQTPGQGLQFLFEYFSETQRNKGNFPGRFSGRQFSNSRSEMNVSTLELGDSALYLCASSFGGTGALFGQGTRLTVV.

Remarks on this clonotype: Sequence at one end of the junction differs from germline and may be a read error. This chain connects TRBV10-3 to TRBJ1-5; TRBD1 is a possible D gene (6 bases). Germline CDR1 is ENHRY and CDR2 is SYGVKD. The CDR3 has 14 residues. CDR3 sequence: CAISEYGGDQPHHF. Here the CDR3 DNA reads TGTGCTATCAGTGAGTATGGGGGCGATCAGCCCCACCATTTT.

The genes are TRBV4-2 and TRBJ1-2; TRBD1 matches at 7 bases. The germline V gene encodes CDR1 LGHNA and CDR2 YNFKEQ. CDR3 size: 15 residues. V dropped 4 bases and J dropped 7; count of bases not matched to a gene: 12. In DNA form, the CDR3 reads TGTGCCAGCAGCCTAGATATGTACAGGGGTGGTGGCTACACCTTC. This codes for CASSLDMYRGGGYTF.

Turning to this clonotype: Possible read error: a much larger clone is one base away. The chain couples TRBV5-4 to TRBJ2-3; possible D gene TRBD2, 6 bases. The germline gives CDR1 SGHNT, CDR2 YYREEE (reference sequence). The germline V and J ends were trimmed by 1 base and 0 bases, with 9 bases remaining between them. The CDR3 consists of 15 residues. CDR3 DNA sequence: TGTGCCAGCAGCTTGAGCGGAGGGAGCACAGATACGCAGTATTTT. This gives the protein CASSLSGGSTDTQYF. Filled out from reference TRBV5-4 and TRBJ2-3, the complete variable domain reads ETGVTQSPTHLIKTRGQQVTLRCSSQSGHNTVSWYQQALGQGPQFIFQYYREEENGRGNFPPRFSGLQFPNYSSELNVNALELDDSALYLCASSLSGGSTDTQYFGPGTRLTVL.